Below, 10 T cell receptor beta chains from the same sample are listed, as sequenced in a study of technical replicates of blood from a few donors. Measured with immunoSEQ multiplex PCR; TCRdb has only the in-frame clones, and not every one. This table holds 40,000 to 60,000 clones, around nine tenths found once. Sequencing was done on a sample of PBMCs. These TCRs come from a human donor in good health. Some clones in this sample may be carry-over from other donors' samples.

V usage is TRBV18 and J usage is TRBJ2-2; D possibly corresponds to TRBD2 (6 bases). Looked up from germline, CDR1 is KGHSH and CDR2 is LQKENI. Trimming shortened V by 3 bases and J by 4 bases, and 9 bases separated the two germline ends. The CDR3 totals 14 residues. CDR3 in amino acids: CASSPGLSTGELFF. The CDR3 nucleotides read TGTGCCAGCTCACCCGGACTAAGCACCGGGGAGCTGTTTTTT.

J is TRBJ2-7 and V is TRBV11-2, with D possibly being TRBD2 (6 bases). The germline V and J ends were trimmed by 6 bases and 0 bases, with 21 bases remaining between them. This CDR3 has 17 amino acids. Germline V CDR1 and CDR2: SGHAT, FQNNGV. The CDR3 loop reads CASSKVGGLGSSYEQYF. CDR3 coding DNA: TGTGCCAGCAGTAAAGTCGGGGGTCTTGGGAGCTCCTACGAGCAGTACTTC.

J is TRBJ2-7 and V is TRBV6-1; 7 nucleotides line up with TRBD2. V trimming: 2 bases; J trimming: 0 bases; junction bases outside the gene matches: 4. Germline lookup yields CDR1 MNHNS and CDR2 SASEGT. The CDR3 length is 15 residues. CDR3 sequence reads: CASSELSGTSYEQYF. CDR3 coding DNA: TGTGCCAGCAGTGAACTGAGCGGGACCTCCTACGAGCAGTACTTC.

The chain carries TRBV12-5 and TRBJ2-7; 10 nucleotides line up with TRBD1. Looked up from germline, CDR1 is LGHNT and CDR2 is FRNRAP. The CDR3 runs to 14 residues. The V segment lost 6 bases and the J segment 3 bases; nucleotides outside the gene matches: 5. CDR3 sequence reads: CASGPGQGYYEQYF. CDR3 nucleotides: TGTGCTAGTGGGCCGGGACAGGGGTACTACGAGCAGTACTTC.

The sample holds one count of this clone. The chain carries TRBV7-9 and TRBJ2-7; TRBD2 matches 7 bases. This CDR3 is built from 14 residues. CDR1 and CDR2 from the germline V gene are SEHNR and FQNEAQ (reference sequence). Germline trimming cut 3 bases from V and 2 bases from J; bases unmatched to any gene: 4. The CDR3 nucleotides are TGTGCCAGCAGCTTGGAGGGAGGGCCCTACGAGCAGTACTTC. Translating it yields CASSLEGGPYEQYF. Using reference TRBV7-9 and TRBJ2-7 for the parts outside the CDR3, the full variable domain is DTGVSQNPRHKITKRGQNVTFRCDPISEHNRLYWYRQTLGQGPEFLTYFQNEAQLEKSRLLSDRFSAERPKGSFSTLEIQRTEQGDSAMYLCASSLEGGPYEQYFGPGTRLTVT.

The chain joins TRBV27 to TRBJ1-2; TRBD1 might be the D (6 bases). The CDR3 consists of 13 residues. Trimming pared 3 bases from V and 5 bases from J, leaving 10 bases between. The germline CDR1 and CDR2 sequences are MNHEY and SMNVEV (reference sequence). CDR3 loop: CASSFRGGYGYTF. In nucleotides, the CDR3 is TGTGCCAGCAGTTTCAGGGGTGGGTATGGCTACACCTTC.

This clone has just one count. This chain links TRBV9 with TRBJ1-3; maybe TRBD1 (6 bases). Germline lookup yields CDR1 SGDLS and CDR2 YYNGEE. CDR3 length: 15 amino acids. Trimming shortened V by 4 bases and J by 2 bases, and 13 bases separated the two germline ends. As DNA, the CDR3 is TGTGCCAGCAGCCCGACACAGGGAACTGGAAACACCATATATTTT. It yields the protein CASSPTQGTGNTIYF.

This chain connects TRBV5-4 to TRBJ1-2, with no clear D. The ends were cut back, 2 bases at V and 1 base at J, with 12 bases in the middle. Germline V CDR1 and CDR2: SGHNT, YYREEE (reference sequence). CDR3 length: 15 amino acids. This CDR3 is CASSFWRDLNYGYTF. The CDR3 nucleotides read TGTGCCAGCAGCTTTTGGCGGGATCTTAACTATGGCTACACCTTC. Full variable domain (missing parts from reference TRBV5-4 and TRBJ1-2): ETGVTQSPTHLIKTRGQQVTLRCSSQSGHNTVSWYQQALGQGPQFIFQYYREEENGRGNFPPRFSGLQFPNYSSELNVNALELDDSALYLCASSFWRDLNYGYTFGSGTRLTVV.

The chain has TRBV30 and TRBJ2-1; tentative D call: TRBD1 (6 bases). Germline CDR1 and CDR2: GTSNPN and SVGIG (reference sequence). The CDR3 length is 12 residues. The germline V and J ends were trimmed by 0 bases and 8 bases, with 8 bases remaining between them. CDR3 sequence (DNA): TGTGCCTGGAGTGTCAGGGGCGATGAGCAGTTCTTC. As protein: CAWSVRGDEQFF. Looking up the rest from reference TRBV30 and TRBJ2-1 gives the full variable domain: SQTIHQWPATLVQPVGSPLSLECTVEGTSNPNLYWYRQAAGRGLQLLFYSVGIGQISSEVPQNLSASRPQDRQFILSSKKLLLSDSGFYLCAWSVRGDEQFFGPGTRLTVL.

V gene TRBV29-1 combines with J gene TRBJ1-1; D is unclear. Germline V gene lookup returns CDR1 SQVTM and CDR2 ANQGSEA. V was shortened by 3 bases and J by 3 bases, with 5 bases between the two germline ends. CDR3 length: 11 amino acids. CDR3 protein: CSVDPYTEAFF. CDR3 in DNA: TGCAGCGTTGACCCCTACACTGAAGCTTTCTTT.